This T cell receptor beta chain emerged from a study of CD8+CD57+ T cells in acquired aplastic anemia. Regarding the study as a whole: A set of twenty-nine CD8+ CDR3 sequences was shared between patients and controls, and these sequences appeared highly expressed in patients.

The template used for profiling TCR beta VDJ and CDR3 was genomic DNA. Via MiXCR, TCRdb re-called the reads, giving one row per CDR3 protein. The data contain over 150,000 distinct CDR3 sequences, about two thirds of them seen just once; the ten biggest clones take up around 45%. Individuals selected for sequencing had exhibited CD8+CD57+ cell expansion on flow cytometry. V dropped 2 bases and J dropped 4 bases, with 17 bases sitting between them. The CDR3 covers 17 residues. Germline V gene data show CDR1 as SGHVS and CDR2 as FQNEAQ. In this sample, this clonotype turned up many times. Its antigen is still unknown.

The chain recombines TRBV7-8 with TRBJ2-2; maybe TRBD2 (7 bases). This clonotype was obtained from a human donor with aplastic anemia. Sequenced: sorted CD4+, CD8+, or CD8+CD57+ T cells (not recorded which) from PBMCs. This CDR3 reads CASSLKGGGAGTGELFF. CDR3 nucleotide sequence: TGTGCCAGCAGCTTAAAGGGGGGGGGGGCCGGCACCGGGGAGCTGTTTTTT.